This TCR beta chain was profiled in a study of shared clonotypes between healthy human individuals. Study at large: Researchers drew samples from two women and a few men aged 18 to 49. General observations from the study: In this cohort, only blood was sampled, and tissue repertoires likely differ.

TCRdb's copy holds only in-frame clones and misses some; the assay was immunoSEQ multiplex PCR. The sample has 2.5 million or so clones, around 90% seen once. In regard to this clone: Its matching antigen is unknown.

All of the donors resided in Nashville, Tennessee, and each was a Caucasian adult. Investigators divided CD4+ cells into CD45RA+ naive and CD45RA-negative memory subsets. Germline values: CDR1 WNHNN, CDR2 SYGVQD (reference sequence). The CDR3 sequence is 17 residues long. V shed 0 bases, J shed 1 base, and the junction held 5 bases outside the gene matches. The sequenced sample consisted of naive CD4+ T cells sorted from blood. Documented subset: CD45RA+ positively selected. The TCR was taken from a young man in good health. The V and J genes are TRBV10-1 and TRBJ2-2; 7 nucleotides match TRBD2. The CDR3 nucleotides are TGCGCCAGCAGTGAGTCGTTAGCGGGCAGGAACACCGGGGAGCTGTTTTTT. It yields the protein CASSESLAGRNTGELFF.